The present TCR beta chain was sequenced within a study of blood T cell repertoires in COVID-19. In the authors' workflow: Researchers report that nucleated cell counts were estimated from reference gene primer amplification. Only in-frame clones appear in the TCRdb table, and some are missing; sequencing was by immunoSEQ multiplex PCR. V and J calls and clone size follow that table, whereas D and trimming were derived from the DNA. Of roughly 38,000 clones listed, nearly 90% were seen once; the top ten hold 25%. Germline V gives CDR1 ENHRY, CDR2 SYGVKD. The CDR3 runs to 16 residues. V lost 10 bases to trimming and J lost 0 bases; unmatched junction nucleotides: 12.

The rearrangement links TRBV10-3 to TRBJ2-1, with 7 bases identical to TRBD1. The sequencing sample was made of peripheral blood. This TCR was recovered from a man between 60 and 70 years old with active or convalescent COVID-19. CDR3 nucleotide sequence: TGTGCCACCTTCGAAGCGACAGGGAACTCCTACAATGAGCAGTTCTTC. Its translation: CATFEATGNSYNEQFF.